This T cell receptor beta chain emerged from a study of T-cell memory formation after mild COVID-19. Germline-derived CDR1 and CDR2 are KGHDR and SFDVKD. The CDR3 extends over 16 amino acids. V lost 3 bases and J lost 5; bases outside the gene matches: 8. Via MiXCR, TCRdb re-called the 5' RACE reads, giving one row per CDR3 protein. The table includes under 400,000 distinct CDR3 sequences, 25% to 30% detected once. This chain links TRBV24-1 with TRBJ2-1; 8 bases agree with TRBD2. Sample: PBMCs or a T cell subset sorted from them (not recorded which). This TCR was sampled from an adult woman who had mild COVID-19 (a few samples of this study predate the infection). Cell type and time point are not known. This CDR3 is CATSDRMGTRDNEQFF. In DNA form, the CDR3 reads TGTGCCACCAGTGATCGGATGGGGACTAGAGACAATGAGCAGTTCTTC.